This TCR beta chain was captured by sequencing in a study of cytomegalovirus exposure and HLA in healthy donors. Study-level information: The roughly 130 validation repertoires were reported in a later analysis to have been generated on the same platform as the roughly 630 first-cohort repertoires.

Notes on this clone: Its target is unknown.

Study-level points and caveats: Published work reported that the classifier diagnosed cytomegalovirus status with high specificity and sensitivity. Most TCR sequences proved rare, with some public TCRs found in many donors. Cytomegalovirus-associated status was assigned to approximately 160 TCR beta chains.

The table came from immunoSEQ multiplex PCR; TCRdb's copy has only in-frame clones and leaves some out. The repertoire includes about 130,000 clones, roughly 79% of them detected once, and 30% sits in the top ten. V lost 3 bases to trimming and J lost 6 bases; unmatched junction nucleotides: 8. This CDR3 contains 15 residues. Germline-derived CDR1 and CDR2 are SGHTA and FQGNSA. The clonotype comes from a man younger than 45 in good health and CMV-seropositive. Sequencing was done on a sample of PBMCs. This chain connects TRBV7-2 to TRBJ2-1, with TRBD2 matching over 7 bases. CDR3 protein: CASSFLAGRTNEQFF. CDR3 DNA sequence: TGTGCCAGCAGCTTTTTAGCGGGCCGTACCAATGAGCAGTTCTTC.